Listed below are T cell receptor beta chains from one sample, sequenced in a study of cytotoxic CD8 clonotypes in ibrutinib-treated CLL. TCRdb keeps only in-frame clones here, not all; method: immunoSEQ multiplex PCR. Of over 25,000 clones in the sample, about 78% are singletons; the top ten hold roughly 50%. Specimen: PBMCs, collected after 36 months of ibrutinib treatment. Every receptor here comes from a human donor with chronic lymphocytic leukemia. CDR3s include the opening cysteine and the closing phenylalanine or tryptophan. The D gene is left open where the match is weak.

d_call	j_call	v_call	cdr3_aa
NA	TRBJ1-2	TRBV19	CASSIVDNYGYTF
NA	TRBJ1-2	TRBV9	CASSGGKDSLNYGYTF
NA	TRBJ1-6	TRBV10-3	CAISDGEGGSPLHF
TRBD1	TRBJ1-3	TRBV7-2	CASSFGQGKDTIYF
NA	TRBJ1-2	TRBV7-9	CASSLATFGTYGYTF
NA	TRBJ2-6	TRBV7-2	CASSLRTGYGANVLTF
TRBD2	TRBJ2-2	TRBV7-8	CASSSRTSGSTGELFF
NA	TRBJ2-2	TRBV19	CASSADTFTGELFF
TRBD1	TRBJ2-1	TRBV6-5	CASSIRDSYNEQFF
TRBD1	TRBJ1-2	TRBV14	CASSTPLQGAGDGYTF
NA	TRBJ1-2	TRBV2	CASTQWDNYGYTF
NA	TRBJ2-3	TRBV21-1	CASSSAAPCTDTQYF
TRBD2	TRBJ2-3	TRBV15	CATSDRLAGITQYF
NA	TRBJ1-5	TRBV6-6	CASSVYSNQPQHF
NA	TRBJ2-2	TRBV4-1	CASSQGTTGELFF
NA	TRBJ1-1	TRBV19	CASSIGRVPNTEAFF
TRBD2	TRBJ2-5	TRBV4-2	CASSQEAPLAGRATQYF
NA	TRBJ1-5	TRBV6-1	CASSGNTGTGLQTHF
TRBD1	TRBJ1-2	TRBV4-1	CASSLQDRGYGYTF
TRBD1	TRBJ1-2	TRBV6-1	CASRLGQGEGYTF
TRBD1	TRBJ1-2	TRBV11-2	CASSPRTGAAYGYTF
NA	TRBJ2-3	TRBV5-1	CASSLQGPKDTQYF
NA	TRBJ2-7	TRBV7-9	CASSLGRTYEQYF
TRBD1	TRBJ1-2	TRBV7-3	CASSLTGTVQGYTF
NA	TRBJ1-4	TRBV6-6	CASSYARGMGEKLFF
NA	TRBJ1-5	TRBV18	CASSPGSVMGQPQHF
TRBD2	TRBJ2-3	TRBV9	CASSGGTSNPDTQYF
NA	TRBJ2-1	TRBV6-5	CASILRGSVDEQFF
NA	TRBJ2-3	TRBV6-5	CASRSGLASNTQYF
NA	TRBJ1-2	TRBV18	CASSPRPWGYGYTF
NA	TRBJ1-6	TRBV2	CASGRTVSYNSPLHF
NA	TRBJ1-4	TRBV11-2	CASSLGTVLNEKLFF
NA	TRBJ2-4	TRBV5-4	CASSTTEAAKNIQYF
NA	TRBJ2-7	TRBV15	CATSRDRGLGNEQYF
TRBD2	TRBJ2-1	TRBV5-6	CASSLMASGGVYNEQFF
NA	TRBJ2-6	TRBV19	CASSGISGANVLTF
NA	TRBJ1-6	TRBV30	CAWSVGSGSGGVRSPLHF
TRBD1	TRBJ2-7	TRBV15	CATSRDWDRRTYEQYF
TRBD1	TRBJ1-2	TRBV7-3	CASSPGTGGTGGYTF
NA	TRBJ1-2	TRBV7-2	CASSSFLWTEGSNYGYTF
NA	TRBJ2-1	TRBV15	CATSRSTTGGAYNEQFF
NA	TRBJ2-1	TRBV5-1	CASSPGIRGGKQFF
NA	TRBJ2-7	TRBV27	CASSLIAGSYEQYF
TRBD1	TRBJ1-6	TRBV27	CASRTGSVGGYNSPLHF
NA	TRBJ2-6	TRBV11-2	CASSVLVFAHSGANVLTF
NA	TRBJ2-7	TRBV7-9	CASGLGAEQYF
NA	TRBJ1-1	TRBV5-8	CASSLVWGETEAFF
TRBD1	TRBJ2-2	TRBV10-3	CAISANTGGYAGELFF
NA	TRBJ1-2	TRBV5-1	CASSLGYRGNDGYTF
TRBD1	TRBJ1-2	TRBV5-1	CASSLGDSNYGYTF
NA	TRBJ2-2	TRBV9	CASSVGVTGELFF
NA	TRBJ2-5	TRBV11-2	CASSRNSGWQETQYF
NA	TRBJ1-1	TRBV5-6	CASSLQGFNTEAFF
NA	TRBJ1-2	TRBV5-6	CASGSGNYGYTF
TRBD1	TRBJ1-1	TRBV10-2	CASSEGQGRSYTEAFF
NA	TRBJ1-5	TRBV7-9	CASSLNQPQHF